The sequence of this TCR beta chain was determined in a study of blood T cell repertoires in COVID-19. On the study more broadly: Material from acute and convalescent COVID-19 was sourced from the United States, Italy and Spain. In each case, the material was cDNA or gDNA derived from T cells, B-cell-depleted T cells, or PBMCs.

V lost 6 bases, J lost 7 bases, and 8 bases stayed unmatched. The CDR3 spans 14 residues. CDR1 and CDR2 from the germline V gene are SGDLS and YYNGEE. Per the original methods: Estimates of nucleated cell counts were drawn from the amplification of reference gene primers. Here immunoSEQ multiplex PCR was the method, and the copy in TCRdb shows in-frame clones only, minus some. That table is the source of V, J and clone size, and D and trimming were worked out from the DNA. The sample includes roughly 120,000 clones, roughly 85% of them seen just once. The chain combines TRBV9 with TRBJ1-4, with 8 bases matching TRBD1. Sequencing input: peripheral blood. The sequence derives from a human donor in a cohort sampled during active COVID-19. The CDR3 DNA sequence: TGTGCCAGCACCCCGGACAGGGTCGGTGAAAAACTGTTTTTT. Amino acid sequence: CASTPDRVGEKLFF.